These T cell receptor beta chains were read from a single sample in a study of T cell responses to AZD1222 COVID-19 vaccine. TCRdb's copy holds only in-frame clones and misses some; the assay was immunoSEQ multiplex PCR. The profile shows more than 85,000 clones, about 87% of them singletons. The specimen comprised peripheral blood, sampled on day 0 of AZD1222 vaccination. The receptors derive from an adult in good health. CDR3s include the opening cysteine and the closing phenylalanine or tryptophan. The D gene is left open where the match is weak. Not every row has a clone size; where given, it reads once, few, many or a size class.

j_call v_call d_call clone_size cdr3_aa cdr3_nt
TRBJ1-2 TRBV5-1 TRBD1 NA CASSVGQARYGYTF TGCGCCAGCAGCGTGGGACAGGCCCGCTATGGCTACACCTTC
TRBJ1-4 TRBV27 TRBD1 NA CASTQSQGARLVEKLFF TGTGCCAGCACCCAAAGTCAGGGGGCGCGTCTGGTTGAAAAACTGTTTTTT
TRBJ2-2 TRBV7-2 TRBD2 NA CASSLALAGGPRTGELFF TGTGCCAGCAGCTTAGCGCTGGCGGGAGGGCCGCGGACCGGGGAGCTGTTTTTT
TRBJ1-1 TRBV4-1 NA NA CASSQVRGKKDSKNTEAFF TGCGCCAGCAGCCAAGTACGCGGAAAAAAGGACAGTAAGAACACTGAAGCTTTCTTT
TRBJ1-5 TRBV29-1 NA NA CSVEDRDSNQPQHF TGCAGCGTTGAAGACAGGGATAGCAATCAGCCCCAGCATTTT
TRBJ2-6 TRBV6-5 NA few CASSPKGDVLTF TGTGCCAGCAGTCCTAAAGGGGACGTCCTGACTTTC
TRBJ1-1 TRBV18 NA NA CASSSQDGGTEAFF TGTGCCAGCTCATCTCAGGATGGTGGCACTGAAGCTTTCTTT
TRBJ2-5 TRBV27 TRBD2 NA CASSTRLADTQETQYF TGTGCCAGCAGTACCAGACTAGCGGATACCCAAGAGACCCAGTACTTC
TRBJ2-7 TRBV6-5 TRBD1 NA CASSSRTGYSEQYF TGTGCCAGCAGTTCCCGGACAGGGTATAGCGAGCAGTACTTC
TRBJ1-2 TRBV29-1 NA NA CSVPPGTVNYGYTF TGCAGCGTTCCCCCCGGGACGGTGAACTATGGCTACACCTTC
TRBJ1-6 TRBV3-1/TRBV3-2 TRBD1 NA CASSRTGQGNNSPLHF TGTGCCAGCAGCCGGACTGGACAGGGTAATAATTCACCCCTCCACTTT
TRBJ1-1 TRBV7-9 NA NA CASRLENPEAFF TGTGCCAGCAGGTTAGAGAACCCTGAAGCTTTCTTT
TRBJ1-2 TRBV7-8 TRBD1 NA CASSTGTGLNYGYTF TGTGCCAGCAGCACAGGGACAGGGTTAAACTATGGCTACACCTTC
TRBJ1-6 TRBV19 TRBD1 NA CASSLQGVDNSPLHF TGTGCCAGTAGCCTACAGGGGGTCGATAATTCACCCCTCCACTTT
TRBJ2-3 TRBV19 NA NA CASSMGALFSTDTQYF TGTGCCAGTAGTATGGGTGCCCTCTTCAGCACAGATACGCAGTATTTT
TRBJ1-2 TRBV29-1 NA NA CSVDLGSYGYTF TGCAGCGTTGATTTGGGGTCCTATGGCTACACCTTC
TRBJ1-5 TRBV15 NA NA CATREGVGQPQHF TGTGCCACCAGGGAGGGGGTCGGACAGCCCCAGCATTTT